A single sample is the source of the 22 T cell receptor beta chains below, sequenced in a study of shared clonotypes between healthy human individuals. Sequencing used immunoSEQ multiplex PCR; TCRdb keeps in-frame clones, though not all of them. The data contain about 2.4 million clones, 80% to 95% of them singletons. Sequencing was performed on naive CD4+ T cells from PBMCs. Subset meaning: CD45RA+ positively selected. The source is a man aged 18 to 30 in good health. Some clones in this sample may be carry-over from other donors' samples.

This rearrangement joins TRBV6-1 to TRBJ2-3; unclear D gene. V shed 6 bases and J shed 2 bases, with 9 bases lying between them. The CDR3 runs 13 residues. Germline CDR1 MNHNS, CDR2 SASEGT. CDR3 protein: CASSIGSTDTQYF. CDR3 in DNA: TGTGCCAGCAGCATTGGATCCACAGATACGCAGTATTTT.

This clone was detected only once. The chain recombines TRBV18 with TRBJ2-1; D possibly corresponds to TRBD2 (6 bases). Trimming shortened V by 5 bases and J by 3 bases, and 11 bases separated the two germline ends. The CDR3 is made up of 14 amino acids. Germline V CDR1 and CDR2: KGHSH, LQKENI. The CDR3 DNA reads TGTGCCAGCTCATCCCTGGACTACTACAATGAGCAGTTCTTC. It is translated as CASSSLDYYNEQFF.

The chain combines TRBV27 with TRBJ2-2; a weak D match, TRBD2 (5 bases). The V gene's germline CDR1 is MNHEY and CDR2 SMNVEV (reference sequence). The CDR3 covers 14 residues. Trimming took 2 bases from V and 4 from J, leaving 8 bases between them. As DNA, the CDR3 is TGTGCCAGCAGTTTAGGGAGATTCACCGGGGAGCTGTTTTTT. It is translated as CASSLGRFTGELFF.

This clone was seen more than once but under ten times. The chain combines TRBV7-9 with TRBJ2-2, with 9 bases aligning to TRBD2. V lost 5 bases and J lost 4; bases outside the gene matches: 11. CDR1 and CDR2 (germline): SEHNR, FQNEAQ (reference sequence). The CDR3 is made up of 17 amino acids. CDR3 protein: CASSLRGSGSITGELFF. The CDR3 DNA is TGTGCCAGCAGCCTTCGGGGTAGCGGGAGTATCACCGGGGAGCTGTTTTTT.

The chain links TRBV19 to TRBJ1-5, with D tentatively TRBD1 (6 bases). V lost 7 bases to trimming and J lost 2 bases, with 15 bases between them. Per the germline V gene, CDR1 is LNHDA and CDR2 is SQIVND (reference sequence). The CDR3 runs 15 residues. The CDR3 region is CASTHQGIGNQPQHF. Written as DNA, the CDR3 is TGTGCCAGTACCCATCAGGGGATAGGCAATCAGCCCCAGCATTTT.

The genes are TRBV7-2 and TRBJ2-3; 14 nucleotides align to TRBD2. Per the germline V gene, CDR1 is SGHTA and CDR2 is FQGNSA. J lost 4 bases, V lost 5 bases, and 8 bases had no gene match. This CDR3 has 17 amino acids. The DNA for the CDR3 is TGTGCCAGCAGCCTAAGGGGGACTAGCGGGAGAGCAGATACGCAGTATTTT. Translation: CASSLRGTSGRADTQYF.

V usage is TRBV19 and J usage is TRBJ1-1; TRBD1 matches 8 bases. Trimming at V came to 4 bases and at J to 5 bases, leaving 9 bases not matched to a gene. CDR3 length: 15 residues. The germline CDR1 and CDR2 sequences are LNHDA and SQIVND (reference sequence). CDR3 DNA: TGTGCCAGTAGTAATTACTACCGGGACAGGACTGAAGCTTTCTTT. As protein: CASSNYYRDRTEAFF.

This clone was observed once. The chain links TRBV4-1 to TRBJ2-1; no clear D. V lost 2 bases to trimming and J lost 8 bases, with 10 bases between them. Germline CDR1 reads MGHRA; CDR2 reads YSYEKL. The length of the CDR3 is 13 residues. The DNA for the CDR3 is TGCGCCAGCAGCCAAATTCTCAGCGATGAGCAGTTCTTC. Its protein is CASSQILSDEQFF.

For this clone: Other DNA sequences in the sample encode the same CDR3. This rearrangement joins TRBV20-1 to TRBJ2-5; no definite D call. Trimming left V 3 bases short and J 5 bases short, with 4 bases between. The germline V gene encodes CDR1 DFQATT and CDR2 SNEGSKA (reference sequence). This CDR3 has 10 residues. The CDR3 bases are TGCAGTGCTAGTTTGGAGACCCAGTACTTC. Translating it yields CSASLETQYF.

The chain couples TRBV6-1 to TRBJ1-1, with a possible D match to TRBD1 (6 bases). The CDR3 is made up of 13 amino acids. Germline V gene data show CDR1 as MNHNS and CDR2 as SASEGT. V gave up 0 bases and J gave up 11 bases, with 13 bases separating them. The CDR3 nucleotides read TGTGCCAGCAGTGAAGCTGTGGCAGGGGTGGCTTTCTTT. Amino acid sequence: CASSEAVAGVAFF.

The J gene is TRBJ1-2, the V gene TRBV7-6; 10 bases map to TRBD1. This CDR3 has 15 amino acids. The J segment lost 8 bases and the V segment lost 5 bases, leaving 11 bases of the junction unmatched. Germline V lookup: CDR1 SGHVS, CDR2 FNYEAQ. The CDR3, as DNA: TGTGCCAGCAGCCCCTCCCGAGACAGGGGGCAAGGCTACACCTTC. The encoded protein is CASSPSRDRGQGYTF.

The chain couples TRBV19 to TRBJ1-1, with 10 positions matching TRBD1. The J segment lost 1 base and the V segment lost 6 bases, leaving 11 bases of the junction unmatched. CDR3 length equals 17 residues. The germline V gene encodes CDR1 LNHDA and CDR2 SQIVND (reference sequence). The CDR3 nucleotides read TGTGCCAGTAGATCTATGGACAGGGGGATCGGGAACACTGAAGCTTTCTTT. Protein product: CASRSMDRGIGNTEAFF. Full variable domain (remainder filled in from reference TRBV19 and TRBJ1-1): DGGITQSPKYLFRKEGQNVTLSCEQNLNHDAMYWYRQDPGQGLRLIYYSQIVNDFQKGDIAEGYSVSREKKESFPLTVTSAQKNPTAFYLCASRSMDRGIGNTEAFFGQGTRLTVV.

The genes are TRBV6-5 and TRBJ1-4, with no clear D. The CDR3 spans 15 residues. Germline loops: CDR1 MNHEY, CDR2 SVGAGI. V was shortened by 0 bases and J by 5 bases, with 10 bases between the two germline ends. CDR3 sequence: CASSYSYSANEKLFF. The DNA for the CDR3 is TGTGCCAGCAGTTACTCGTACAGCGCGAATGAAAAACTGTTTTTT.

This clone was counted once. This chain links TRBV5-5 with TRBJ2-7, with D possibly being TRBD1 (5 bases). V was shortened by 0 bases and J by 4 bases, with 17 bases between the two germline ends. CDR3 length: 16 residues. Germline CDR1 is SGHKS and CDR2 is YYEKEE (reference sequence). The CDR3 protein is CASSLVASGPHYEQYF. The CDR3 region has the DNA TGTGCCAGCAGCTTGGTCGCCTCAGGGCCCCATTACGAGCAGTACTTC.

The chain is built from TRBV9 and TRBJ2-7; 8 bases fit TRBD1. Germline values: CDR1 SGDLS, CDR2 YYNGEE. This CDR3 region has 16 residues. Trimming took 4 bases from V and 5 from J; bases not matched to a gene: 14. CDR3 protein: CASSPRGQGIGNEQYF. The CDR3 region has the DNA TGTGCCAGCAGCCCCCGAGGACAGGGTATTGGGAACGAGCAGTACTTC.

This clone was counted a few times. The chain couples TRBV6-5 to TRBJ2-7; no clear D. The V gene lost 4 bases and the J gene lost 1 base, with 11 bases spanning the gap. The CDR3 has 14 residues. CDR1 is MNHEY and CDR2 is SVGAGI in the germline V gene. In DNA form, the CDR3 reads TGTGCCAGCAGTTCGGCAGGAGAATCCTACGAGCAGTACTTC. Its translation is CASSSAGESYEQYF.

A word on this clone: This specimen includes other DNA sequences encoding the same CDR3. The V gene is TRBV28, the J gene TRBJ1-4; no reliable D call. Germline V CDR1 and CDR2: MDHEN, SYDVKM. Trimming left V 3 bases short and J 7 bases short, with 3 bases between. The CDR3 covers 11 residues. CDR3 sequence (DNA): TGTGCCAGCAGTTTCAGTGAAAAACTGTTTTTT. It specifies CASSFSEKLFF.

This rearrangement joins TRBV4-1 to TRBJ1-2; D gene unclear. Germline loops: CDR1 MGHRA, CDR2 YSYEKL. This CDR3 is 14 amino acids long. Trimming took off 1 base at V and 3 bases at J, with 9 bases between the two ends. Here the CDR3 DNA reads TGCGCCAGCAGCCAAGGGGCCCGGGACTATGGCTACACCTTC. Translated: CASSQGARDYGYTF.

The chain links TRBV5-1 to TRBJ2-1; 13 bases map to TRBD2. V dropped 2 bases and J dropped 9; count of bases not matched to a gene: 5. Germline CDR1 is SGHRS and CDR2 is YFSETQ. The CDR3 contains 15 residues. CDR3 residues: CASSFTSGRVSEQFF. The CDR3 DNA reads TGCGCCAGCAGCTTTACTAGCGGGAGGGTCAGTGAGCAGTTCTTC.

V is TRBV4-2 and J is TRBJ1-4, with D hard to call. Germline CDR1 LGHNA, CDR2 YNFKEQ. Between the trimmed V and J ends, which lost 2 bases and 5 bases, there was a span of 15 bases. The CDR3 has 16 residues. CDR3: CASSQNPSGSNEKLFF. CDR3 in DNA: TGTGCCAGCAGCCAAAACCCGTCGGGCAGCAATGAAAAACTGTTTTTT.

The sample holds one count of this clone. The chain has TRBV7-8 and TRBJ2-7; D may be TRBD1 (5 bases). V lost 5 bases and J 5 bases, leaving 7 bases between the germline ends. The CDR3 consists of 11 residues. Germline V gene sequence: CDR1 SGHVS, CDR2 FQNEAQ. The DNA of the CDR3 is TGTGCCAGCAGCAAAGGGGACGAGCAGTACTTC. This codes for CASSKGDEQYF.

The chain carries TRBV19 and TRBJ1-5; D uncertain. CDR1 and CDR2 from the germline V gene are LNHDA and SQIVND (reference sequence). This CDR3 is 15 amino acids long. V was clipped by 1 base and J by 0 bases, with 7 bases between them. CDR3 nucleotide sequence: TGTGCCAGTAGTATAGCACCAAATAGCAATCAGCCCCAGCATTTT. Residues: CASSIAPNSNQPQHF.